This T cell receptor beta chain came from a study of T-cell reconstitution after alpha-beta-depleted transplantation in children. Study-level findings and limits: The main origin of T-cell counts and diversity one year after transplant was newly produced T cells. Reportedly, roughly two months post-transplant, alpha-beta T cells arose from several hundred expanded graft clones. There were some patients whose high TCRbeta diversity at day 60 came from surviving recipient T cells and thymic progenitors.

This CDR3 is 16 amino acids long. Germline V lookup: CDR1 DFQATT, CDR2 SNEGSKA (reference sequence). V was pared by 5 bases and J by 4 bases, with 13 bases of the junction left unmatched. The TCRbeta library was prepared with unique molecular identifiers. MiXCR, run by TCRdb on the PCR reads, gives a single entry per CDR3 protein. This sample has 480,000 or so distinct CDR3 sequences, with over 9.5% found just once. This clonotype occurred many times. The antigen is undetermined. This chain connects TRBV20-1 to TRBJ2-1; 8 bases are a match to TRBD2. The sequence was obtained from a child aged 2 to 10 with inherited bone marrow failure, due to receive a stem cell transplant. The sample consisted of PBMCs, taken before TCRalphabeta/CD19-depleted stem cell transplant. Here the CDR3 DNA reads TGCAGTGCTCGCGCCCAAGGACTAGCAGCGTACAATGAGCAGTTCTTC. Its protein product is CSARAQGLAAYNEQFF.